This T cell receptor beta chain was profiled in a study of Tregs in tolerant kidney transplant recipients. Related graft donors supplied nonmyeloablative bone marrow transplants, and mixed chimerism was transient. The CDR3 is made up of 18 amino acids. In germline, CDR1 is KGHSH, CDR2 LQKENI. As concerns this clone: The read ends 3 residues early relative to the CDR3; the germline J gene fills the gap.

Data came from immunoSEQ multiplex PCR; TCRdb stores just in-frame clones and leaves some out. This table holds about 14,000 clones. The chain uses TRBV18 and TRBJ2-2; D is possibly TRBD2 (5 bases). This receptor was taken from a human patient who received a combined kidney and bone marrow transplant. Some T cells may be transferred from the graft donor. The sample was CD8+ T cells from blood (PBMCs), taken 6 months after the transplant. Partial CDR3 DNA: TGTGCCAGCTCACCTTCGAATGTCAGGCGGGTGACTAATGAAAAG. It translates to CASSPSNVRRVTNEK. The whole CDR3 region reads CASSPSNVRRVTNEKLFF.